The clone carrying this TCR beta chain has more than one count but fewer than ten. The source of the sample is a study of blood T cell repertoires in COVID-19. The CDR3 is made up of 16 amino acids. CDR1 MNHEY and CDR2 SVGAGI come from the germline V gene. Losses at the gene ends were 4 bases for V and 5 bases for J; bases not matched to a gene: 12. TCRdb's table, derived via immunoSEQ multiplex PCR, lists solely in-frame clones and lacks some. This sample has some 180,000 clones, with approximately 88% found just once. Sequencing used peripheral blood. The rearrangement joins TRBV6-5 to TRBJ1-1; TRBD1 matches 8 bases. This sequence originates from a woman in her forties with COVID-19, enrolled during active disease. The CDR3 spells CASSWGTGRRGTEAFF. The CDR3 DNA sequence: TGTGCCAGCAGTTGGGGGACAGGTAGGAGGGGGACTGAAGCTTTCTTT.